The following is a TCR beta chain sequence with its context. Its antigen remains unknown. Terminally differentiated effector memory CD45RA+ cells were excluded by CCR7 positive selection of CD45RO-negative cells. This sample was included in a study of shared clonotypes between healthy human individuals. Germline V CDR1 and CDR2: SGHAT, FQNNGV. V lost 4 bases, J lost 1 base, and 13 bases lay in between. CDR3 length: 15 amino acids. TCRdb's copy holds only in-frame clones and misses some; the assay was immunoSEQ multiplex PCR. The table includes under 2,000,000 clones, just under 95% detected once. Notes on the study in general: Among donors, clonotype sharing was expected to be affected by sequencing depth. Clonotypes shared by all four donors outscored non-shared clonotypes in generation probability. Blood was the only sampled material, and tissue repertoires likely differ.

This receptor was identified in a man aged 18 to 29 in good health. Sequences were obtained from naive CD8+ T cells sorted from blood. The chain carries TRBV11-2 and TRBJ1-1; D is unresolved. The CDR3 DNA reads as TGTGCCAGCAGCTCCCCAAGACTGGGGAACACTGAAGCTTTCTTT. Its translation is CASSSPRLGNTEAFF.